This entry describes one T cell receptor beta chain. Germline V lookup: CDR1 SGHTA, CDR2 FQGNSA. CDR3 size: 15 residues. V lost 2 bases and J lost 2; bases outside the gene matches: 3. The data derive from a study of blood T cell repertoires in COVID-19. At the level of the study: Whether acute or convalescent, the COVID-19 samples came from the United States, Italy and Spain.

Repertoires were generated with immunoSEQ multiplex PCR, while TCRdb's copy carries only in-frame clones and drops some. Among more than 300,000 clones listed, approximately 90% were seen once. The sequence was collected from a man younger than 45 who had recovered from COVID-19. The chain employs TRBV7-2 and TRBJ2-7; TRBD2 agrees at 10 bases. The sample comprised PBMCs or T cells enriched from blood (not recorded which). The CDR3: CASSLSLAGAYEQYF. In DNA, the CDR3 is TGTGCCAGCAGCTTAAGTCTAGCGGGAGCCTACGAGCAGTACTTC.